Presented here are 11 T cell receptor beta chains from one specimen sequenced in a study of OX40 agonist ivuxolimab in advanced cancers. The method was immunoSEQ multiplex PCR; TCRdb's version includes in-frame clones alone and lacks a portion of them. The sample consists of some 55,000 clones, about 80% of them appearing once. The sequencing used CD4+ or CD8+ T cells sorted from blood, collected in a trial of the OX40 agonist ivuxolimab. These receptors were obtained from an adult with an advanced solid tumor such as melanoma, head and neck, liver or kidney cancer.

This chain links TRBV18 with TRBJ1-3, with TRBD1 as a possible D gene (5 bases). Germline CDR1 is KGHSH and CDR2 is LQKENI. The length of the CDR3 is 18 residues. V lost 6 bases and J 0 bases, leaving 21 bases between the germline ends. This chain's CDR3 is CASSPYNRGSNSGNTIYF. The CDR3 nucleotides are TGTGCCAGCTCCCCCTATAATCGGGGCAGTAACTCTGGAAACACCATATATTTT.

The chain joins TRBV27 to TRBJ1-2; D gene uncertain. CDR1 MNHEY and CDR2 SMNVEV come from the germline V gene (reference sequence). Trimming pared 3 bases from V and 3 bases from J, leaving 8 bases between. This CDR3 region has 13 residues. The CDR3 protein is CASSFRHYYGYTF. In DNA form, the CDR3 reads TGTGCCAGCAGTTTTCGGCATTACTATGGCTACACCTTC.

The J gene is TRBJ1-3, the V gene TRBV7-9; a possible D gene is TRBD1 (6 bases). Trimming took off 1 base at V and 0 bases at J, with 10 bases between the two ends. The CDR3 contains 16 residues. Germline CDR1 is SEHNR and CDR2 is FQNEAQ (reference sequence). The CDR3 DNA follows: TGTGCCAGCAGCTTAGGCGGAGGGGGCTCTGGAAACACCATATATTTT. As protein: CASSLGGGGSGNTIYF. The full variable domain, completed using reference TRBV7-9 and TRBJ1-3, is DTGVSQNPRHKITKRGQNVTFRCDPISEHNRLYWYRQTLGQGPEFLTYFQNEAQLEKSRLLSDRFSAERPKGSFSTLEIQRTEQGDSAMYLCASSLGGGGSGNTIYFGEGSWLTVV.

Here the CDR3 DNA reads TGTGCCAGTAGTATTGCCCGGACAGGTAACACTGAAGCTTTCTTT. Translation gives CASSIARTGNTEAFF. The chain recombines TRBV19 with TRBJ1-1; 7 nucleotides agree with TRBD1. The trim removed 3 bases at V and 2 bases at J, leaving 6 bases unmatched. Germline V CDR1 and CDR2: LNHDA, SQIVND (reference sequence). This CDR3 has 15 residues. The entire variable domain, with the rest obtained from reference TRBV19 and TRBJ1-1, is as follows: DGGITQSPKYLFRKEGQNVTLSCEQNLNHDAMYWYRQDPGQGLRLIYYSQIVNDFQKGDIAEGYSVSREKKESFPLTVTSAQKNPTAFYLCASSIARTGNTEAFFGQGTRLTVV.

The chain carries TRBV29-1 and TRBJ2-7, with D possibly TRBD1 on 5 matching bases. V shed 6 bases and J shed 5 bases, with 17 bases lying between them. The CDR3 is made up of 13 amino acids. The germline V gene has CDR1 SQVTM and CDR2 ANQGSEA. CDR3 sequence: CSVTPDSLDEQYF. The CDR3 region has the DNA TGCAGCGTGACACCCGACAGTCTTGACGAGCAGTACTTC.

CDR3 bases: TGTGCCAGCAGTTATGCTCCGAGGGTGGATGAGACCCAGTACTTC. This sequence encodes CASSYAPRVDETQYF. This chain joins TRBV6-6 and TRBJ2-5; maybe TRBD2 (5 bases). The CDR3 runs 15 residues. V lost 3 bases and J lost 5, with 16 bases in between. CDR1 is MNHNY and CDR2 is SVGAGI in the germline V gene (reference sequence).

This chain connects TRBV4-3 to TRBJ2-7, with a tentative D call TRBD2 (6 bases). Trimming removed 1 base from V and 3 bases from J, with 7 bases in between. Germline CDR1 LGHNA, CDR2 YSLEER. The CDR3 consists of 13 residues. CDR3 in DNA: TGCGCCAGCAGCCAAGGGAGGGACTACGAGCAGTACTTC. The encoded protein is CASSQGRDYEQYF.

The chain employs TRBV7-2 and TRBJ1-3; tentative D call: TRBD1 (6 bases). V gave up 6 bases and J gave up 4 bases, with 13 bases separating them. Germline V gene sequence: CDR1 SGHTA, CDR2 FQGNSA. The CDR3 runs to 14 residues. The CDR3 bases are TGTGCCAGCAGATCCGGGACATCCGGAAACACCATATATTTT. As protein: CASRSGTSGNTIYF.

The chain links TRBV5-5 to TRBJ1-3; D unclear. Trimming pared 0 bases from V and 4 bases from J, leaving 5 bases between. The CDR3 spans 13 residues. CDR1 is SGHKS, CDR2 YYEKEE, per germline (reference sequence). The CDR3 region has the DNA TGTGCCAGCAGCTTGGGGCTGGGAAACACCATATATTTT. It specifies CASSLGLGNTIYF.

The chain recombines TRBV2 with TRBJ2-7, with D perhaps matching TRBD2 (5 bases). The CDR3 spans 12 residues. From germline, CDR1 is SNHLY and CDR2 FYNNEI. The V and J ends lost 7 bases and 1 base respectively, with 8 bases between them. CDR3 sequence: CASTRVSYEQYF. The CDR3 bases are TGTGCCAGCACGAGGGTATCCTACGAGCAGTACTTC.

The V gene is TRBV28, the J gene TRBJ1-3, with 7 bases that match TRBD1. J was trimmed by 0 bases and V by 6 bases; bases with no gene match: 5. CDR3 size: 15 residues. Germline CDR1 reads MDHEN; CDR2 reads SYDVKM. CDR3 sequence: CASRKGDSSGNTIYF. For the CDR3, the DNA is TGTGCCAGCAGGAAGGGGGACAGCTCTGGAAACACCATATATTTT.